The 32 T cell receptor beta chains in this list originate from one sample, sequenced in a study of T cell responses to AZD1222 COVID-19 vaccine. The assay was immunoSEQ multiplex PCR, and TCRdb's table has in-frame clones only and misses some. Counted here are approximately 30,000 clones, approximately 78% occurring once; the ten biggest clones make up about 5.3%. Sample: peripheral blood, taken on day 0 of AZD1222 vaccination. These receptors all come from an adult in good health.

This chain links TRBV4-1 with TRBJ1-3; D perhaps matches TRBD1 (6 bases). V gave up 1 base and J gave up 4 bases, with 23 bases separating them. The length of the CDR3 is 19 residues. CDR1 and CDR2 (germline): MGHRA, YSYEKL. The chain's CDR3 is CASSQGSGARGDIGNTIYF. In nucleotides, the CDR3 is TGCGCCAGCAGCCAAGGGTCAGGGGCCCGTGGAGATATAGGAAACACCATATATTTT.

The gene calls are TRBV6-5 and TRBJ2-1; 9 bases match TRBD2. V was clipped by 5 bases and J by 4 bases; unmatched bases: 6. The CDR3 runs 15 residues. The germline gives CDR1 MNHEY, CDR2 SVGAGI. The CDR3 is CASSPAGGGYNEQFF. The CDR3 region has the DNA TGTGCCAGCAGTCCAGCGGGAGGAGGGTACAATGAGCAGTTCTTC.

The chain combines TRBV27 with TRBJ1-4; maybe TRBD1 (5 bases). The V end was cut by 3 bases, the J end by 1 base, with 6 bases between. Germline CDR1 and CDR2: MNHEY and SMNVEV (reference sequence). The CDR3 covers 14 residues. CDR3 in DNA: TGTGCCAGCAGTTTGGGGGTAACTAATGAAAAACTGTTTTTT. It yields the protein CASSLGVTNEKLFF.

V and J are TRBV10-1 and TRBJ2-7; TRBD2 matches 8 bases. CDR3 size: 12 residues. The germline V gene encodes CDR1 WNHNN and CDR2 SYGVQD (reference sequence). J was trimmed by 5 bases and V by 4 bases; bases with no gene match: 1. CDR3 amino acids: CASSAGRDEQYF. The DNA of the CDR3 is TGCGCCAGCAGTGCCGGGAGGGACGAGCAGTACTTC.

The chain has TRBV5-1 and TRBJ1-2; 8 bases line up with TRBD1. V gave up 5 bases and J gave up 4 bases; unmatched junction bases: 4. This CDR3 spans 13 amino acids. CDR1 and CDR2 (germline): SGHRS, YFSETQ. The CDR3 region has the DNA TGCGCCAGCAGGCGACAGGGGAGCTATGGCTACACCTTC. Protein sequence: CASRRQGSYGYTF.

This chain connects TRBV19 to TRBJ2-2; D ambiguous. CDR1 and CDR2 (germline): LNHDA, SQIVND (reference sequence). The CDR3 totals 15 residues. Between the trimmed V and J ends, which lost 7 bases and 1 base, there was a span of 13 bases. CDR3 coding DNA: TGTGCCAGTATGTCATCCAGCCTGAACACCGGGGAGCTGTTTTTT. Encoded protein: CASMSSSLNTGELFF. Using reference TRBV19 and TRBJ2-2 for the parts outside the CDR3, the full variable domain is DGGITQSPKYLFRKEGQNVTLSCEQNLNHDAMYWYRQDPGQGLRLIYYSQIVNDFQKGDIAEGYSVSREKKESFPLTVTSAQKNPTAFYLCASMSSSLNTGELFFGEGSRLTVL.

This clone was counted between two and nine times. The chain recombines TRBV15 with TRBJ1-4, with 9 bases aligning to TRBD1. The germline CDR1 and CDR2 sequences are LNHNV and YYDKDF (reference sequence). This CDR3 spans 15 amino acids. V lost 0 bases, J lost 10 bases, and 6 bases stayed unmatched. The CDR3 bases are TGTGCCACCAGCAGAGAGGACAGGGGTCTTGCAAAACTGTTTTTT. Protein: CATSREDRGLAKLFF.

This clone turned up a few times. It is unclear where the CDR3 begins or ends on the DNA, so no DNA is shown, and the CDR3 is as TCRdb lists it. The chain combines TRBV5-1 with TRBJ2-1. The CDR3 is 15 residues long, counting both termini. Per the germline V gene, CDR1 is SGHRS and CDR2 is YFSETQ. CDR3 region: CASSQGTFGANEQFF.

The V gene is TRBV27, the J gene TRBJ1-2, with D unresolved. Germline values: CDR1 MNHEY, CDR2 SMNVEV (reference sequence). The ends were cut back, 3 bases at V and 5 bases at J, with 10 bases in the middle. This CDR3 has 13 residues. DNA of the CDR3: TGTGCCAGCAGTTTTCAACCGGGATATGGCTACACCTTC. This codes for CASSFQPGYGYTF.

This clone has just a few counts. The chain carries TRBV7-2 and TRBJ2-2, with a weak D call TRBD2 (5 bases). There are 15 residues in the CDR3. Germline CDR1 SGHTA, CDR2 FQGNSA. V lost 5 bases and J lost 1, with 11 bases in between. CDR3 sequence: CASSATTLNTGELFF. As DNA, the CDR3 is TGTGCCAGCAGCGCGACTACGCTGAACACCGGGGAGCTGTTTTTT.

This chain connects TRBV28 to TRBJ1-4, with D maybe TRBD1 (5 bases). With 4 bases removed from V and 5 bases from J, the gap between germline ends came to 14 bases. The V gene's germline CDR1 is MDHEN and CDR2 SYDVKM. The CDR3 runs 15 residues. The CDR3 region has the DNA TGTGCCAGCAGTTACCCTGGACAATCCAATGAAAAACTGTTTTTT. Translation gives CASSYPGQSNEKLFF.

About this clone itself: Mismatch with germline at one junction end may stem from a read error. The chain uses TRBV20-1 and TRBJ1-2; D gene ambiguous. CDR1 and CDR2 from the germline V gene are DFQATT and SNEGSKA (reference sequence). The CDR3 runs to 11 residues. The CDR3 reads CSARVVHGHTF. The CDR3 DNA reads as TGCAGTGCTAGAGTCGTCCATGGCCACACCTTC.

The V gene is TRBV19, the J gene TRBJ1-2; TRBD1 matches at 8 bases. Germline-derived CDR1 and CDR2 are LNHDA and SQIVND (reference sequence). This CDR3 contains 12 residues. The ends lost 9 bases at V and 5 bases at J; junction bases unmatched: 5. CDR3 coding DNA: TGTGCCAGCCGTCACAGGGGGTATGGCTACACCTTC. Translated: CASRHRGYGYTF.

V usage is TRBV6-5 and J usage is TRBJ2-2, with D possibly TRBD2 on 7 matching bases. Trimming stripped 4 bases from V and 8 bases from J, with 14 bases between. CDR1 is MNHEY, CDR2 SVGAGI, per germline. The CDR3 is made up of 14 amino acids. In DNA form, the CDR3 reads TGTGCCAGCAGTTGGGGGGGCCGATCAGGGGAGCTGTTTTTT. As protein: CASSWGGRSGELFF.

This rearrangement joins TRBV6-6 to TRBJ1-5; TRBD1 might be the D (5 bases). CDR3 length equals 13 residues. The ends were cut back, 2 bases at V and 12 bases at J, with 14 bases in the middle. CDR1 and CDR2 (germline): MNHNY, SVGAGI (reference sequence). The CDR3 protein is CASSYMSQGSQHF. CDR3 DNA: TGTGCCAGCAGTTACATGTCTCAGGGCAGCCAGCATTTT.

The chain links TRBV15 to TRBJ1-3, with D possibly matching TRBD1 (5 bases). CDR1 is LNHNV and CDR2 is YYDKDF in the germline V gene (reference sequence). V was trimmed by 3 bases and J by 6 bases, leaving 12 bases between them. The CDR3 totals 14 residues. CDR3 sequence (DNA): TGTGCCACCAGCAGCCGGGGGTACGAAAACACCATATATTTT. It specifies CATSSRGYENTIYF.

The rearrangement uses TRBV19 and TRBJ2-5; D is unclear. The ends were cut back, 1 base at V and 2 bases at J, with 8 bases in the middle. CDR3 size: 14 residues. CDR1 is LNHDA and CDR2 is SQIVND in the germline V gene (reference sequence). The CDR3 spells CASSIGQIQETQYF. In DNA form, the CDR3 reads TGTGCCAGTAGTATAGGACAAATTCAAGAGACCCAGTACTTC.

CDR3 DNA sequence: TGTGCCAGCAGCCAAGACGCCGCGGGAGGTACAGATACGCAGTATTTT. Translation: CASSQDAAGGTDTQYF. The V and J genes are TRBV3-1 (or the pseudogene TRBV3-2) and TRBJ2-3, with TRBD2 identical over 8 bases. Trimming took 0 bases from V and 3 from J; bases not matched to a gene: 5. The CDR3 is 16 amino acids. Germline values: CDR1 LGHDT, CDR2 YNNKEL (reference sequence).

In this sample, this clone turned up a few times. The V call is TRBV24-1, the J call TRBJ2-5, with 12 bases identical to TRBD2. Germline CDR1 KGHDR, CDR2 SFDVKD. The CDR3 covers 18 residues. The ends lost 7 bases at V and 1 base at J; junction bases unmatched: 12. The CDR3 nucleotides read TGTGCCACCAGCCCCCCTAGCGGGGGGGACTTATCCCAAGAGACCCAGTACTTC. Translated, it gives CATSPPSGGDLSQETQYF.

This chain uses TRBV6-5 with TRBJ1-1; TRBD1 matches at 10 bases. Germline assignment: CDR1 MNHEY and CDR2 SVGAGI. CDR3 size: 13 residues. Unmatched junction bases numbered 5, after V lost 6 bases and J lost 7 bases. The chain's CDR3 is CASRTGGAFEAFF. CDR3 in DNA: TGTGCCAGCAGGACAGGGGGCGCATTTGAAGCTTTCTTT.

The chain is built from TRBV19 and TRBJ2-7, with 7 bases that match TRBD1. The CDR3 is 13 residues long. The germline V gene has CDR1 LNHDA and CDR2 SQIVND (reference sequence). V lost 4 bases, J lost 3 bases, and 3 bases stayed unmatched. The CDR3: CASSNRDSYEQYF. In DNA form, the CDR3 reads TGTGCCAGTAGTAATCGGGACAGCTACGAGCAGTACTTC.

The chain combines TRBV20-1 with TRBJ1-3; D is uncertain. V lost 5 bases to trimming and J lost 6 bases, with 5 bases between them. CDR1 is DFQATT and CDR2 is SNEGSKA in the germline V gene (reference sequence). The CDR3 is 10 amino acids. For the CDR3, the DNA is TGCAGTGCTGGGGTAAACACCATATATTTT. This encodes CSAGVNTIYF.

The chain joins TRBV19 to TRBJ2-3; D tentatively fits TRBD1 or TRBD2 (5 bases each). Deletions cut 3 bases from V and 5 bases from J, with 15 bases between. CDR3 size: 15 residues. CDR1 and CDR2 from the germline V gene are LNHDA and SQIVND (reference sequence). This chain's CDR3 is CASSIRDATGDTQYF. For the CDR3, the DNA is TGTGCCAGTAGTATCCGGGACGCTACGGGAGATACGCAGTATTTT.

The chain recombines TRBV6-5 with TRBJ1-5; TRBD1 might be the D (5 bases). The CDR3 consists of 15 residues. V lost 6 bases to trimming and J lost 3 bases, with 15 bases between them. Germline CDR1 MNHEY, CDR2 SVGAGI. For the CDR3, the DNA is TGTGCCAGCAGGCAGCCGGGAGGGGCCAATCAGCCCCAGCATTTT. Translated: CASRQPGGANQPQHF.

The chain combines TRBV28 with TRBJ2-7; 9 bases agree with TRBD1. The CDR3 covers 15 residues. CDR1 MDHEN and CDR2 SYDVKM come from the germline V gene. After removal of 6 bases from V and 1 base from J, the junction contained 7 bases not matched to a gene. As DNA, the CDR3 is TGTGCCAGCAGGCTACAGGGGGCAAGATCCTACGAGCAGTACTTC. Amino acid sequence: CASRLQGARSYEQYF.

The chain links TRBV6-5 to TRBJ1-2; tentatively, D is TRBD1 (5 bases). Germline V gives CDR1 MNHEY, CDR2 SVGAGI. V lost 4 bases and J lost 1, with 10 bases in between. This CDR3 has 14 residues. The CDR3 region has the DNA TGTGCCAGCAGTTGGGACGGCTATAACTATGGCTACACCTTC. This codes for CASSWDGYNYGYTF.

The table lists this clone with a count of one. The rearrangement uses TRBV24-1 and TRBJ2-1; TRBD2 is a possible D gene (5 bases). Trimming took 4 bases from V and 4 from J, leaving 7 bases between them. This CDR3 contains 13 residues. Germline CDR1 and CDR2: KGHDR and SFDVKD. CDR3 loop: CATSEEAYNEQFF. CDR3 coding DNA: TGTGCCACCAGTGAGGAGGCTTACAATGAGCAGTTCTTC.

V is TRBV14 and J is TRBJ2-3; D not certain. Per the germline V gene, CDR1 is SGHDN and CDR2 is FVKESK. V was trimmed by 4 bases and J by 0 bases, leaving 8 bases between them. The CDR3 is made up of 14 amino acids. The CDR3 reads CASSRGLSTDTQYF. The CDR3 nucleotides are TGTGCCAGCAGCCGTGGGCTTAGCACAGATACGCAGTATTTT.

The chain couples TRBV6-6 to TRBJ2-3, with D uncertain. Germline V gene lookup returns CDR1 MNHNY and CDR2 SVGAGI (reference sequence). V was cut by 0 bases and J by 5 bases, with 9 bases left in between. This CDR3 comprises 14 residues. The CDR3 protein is CASSYSGEVDTQYF. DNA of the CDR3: TGTGCCAGCAGTTACTCGGGTGAGGTAGATACGCAGTATTTT.

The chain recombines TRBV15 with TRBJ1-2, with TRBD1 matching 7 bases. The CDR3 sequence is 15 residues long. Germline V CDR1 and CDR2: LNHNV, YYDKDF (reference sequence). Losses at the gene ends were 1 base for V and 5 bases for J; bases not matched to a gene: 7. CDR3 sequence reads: CATSRVPGGGYGYTF. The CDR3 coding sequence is TGTGCCACCAGCAGAGTCCCAGGGGGGGGTTATGGCTACACCTTC.

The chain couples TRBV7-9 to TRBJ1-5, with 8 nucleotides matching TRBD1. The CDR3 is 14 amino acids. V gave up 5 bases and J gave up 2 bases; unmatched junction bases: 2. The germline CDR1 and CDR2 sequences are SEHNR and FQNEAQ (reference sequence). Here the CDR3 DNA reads TGTGCCAGCAGCCTGACAGGGGGCAATCAGCCCCAGCATTTT. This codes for CASSLTGGNQPQHF.

CDR3 amino acids: CASSLQGGSGNTIYF. CDR3 bases: TGTGCCAGCAGCTTACAGGGCGGCTCTGGAAACACCATATATTTT. The J gene is TRBJ1-3, the V gene TRBV7-9, with D possibly being TRBD1 (5 bases). There are 15 residues in the CDR3. Germline V lookup: CDR1 SEHNR, CDR2 FQNEAQ (reference sequence). V was shortened by 2 bases and J by 0 bases, with 8 bases between the two germline ends.